This is a list of T cell receptor beta chains from one sample in a study of blood T cell repertoires in COVID-19. Assay used: immunoSEQ multiplex PCR; TCRdb lists only in-frame clones, some missing. The sample lists some 230,000 clones; roughly 88% were seen once. The sequencing input was peripheral blood. The receptor source for this set is a man aged 25 to 45 who had recovered from COVID-19. Both conserved end residues are part of each CDR3. Fields, in order: clone size, V gene, D gene, J gene, CDR3 protein, CDR3 DNA. A D gene is named only where the DNA matches it firmly. Only part of the rows carry a size: once, few, many, or a class if the clone is expanded.

.	TRBV30	.	TRBJ1-2	CAWALPPGWTYGYTF	TGTGCCTGGGCCCTACCCCCGGGATGGACCTATGGCTACACCTTC
.	TRBV19	.	TRBJ1-5	CAVSEQGTGNQPQHF	TGTGCCGTATCCGAACAGGGAACGGGCAATCAGCCCCAGCATTTT
.	TRBV15	.	TRBJ2-3	CATSRDRGGDTQYF	TGTGCCACCAGCAGAGATAGAGGCGGAGATACGCAGTATTTT
.	TRBV3-1/TRBV3-2	.	TRBJ2-7	CASSPTEGQVVYEQYF	TGTGCCAGCAGCCCAACCGAGGGACAAGTCGTCTACGAGCAGTACTTC
.	TRBV4-3	.	TRBJ2-4	CASSQFLDSLTKNIQYF	TGCGCCAGCAGCCAATTTTTGGACAGCCTCACCAAAAACATTCAGTACTTC
.	TRBV11-2	.	TRBJ1-2	CASSYGGTHYGYTF	TGTGCCAGCAGCTACGGGGGGACACACTATGGCTACACCTTC
.	TRBV28	TRBD2	TRBJ2-5	CASSLFGGGAFETQYF	TGTGCCAGCAGTTTATTCGGCGGGGGGGCTTTTGAGACCCAGTACTTC
.	TRBV5-1	.	TRBJ2-6	CASSLSVSGANVLTF	TGCGCCAGCAGCTTATCGGTCTCTGGGGCCAACGTCCTGACTTTC
few	TRBV4-1	.	TRBJ1-5	CASSQDAGNQPQHF	TGCGCCAGCAGCCAAGATGCGGGGAATCAGCCCCAGCATTTT
.	TRBV10-1	.	TRBJ2-7	CASSESGTSYEQYF	TGCGCCAGCAGTGAGTCTGGCACGTCCTACGAGCAGTACTTC
.	TRBV5-1	.	TRBJ1-1	CASSPLLSNTEAFF	TGCGCCAGCAGCCCCCTTTTATCGAACACTGAAGCTTTCTTT
once	TRBV10-3	TRBD1	TRBJ1-3	CAIRDPGGTGNTIYF	TGTGCCATCAGGGATCCAGGGGGAACTGGAAACACCATATATTTT
.	TRBV3-1/TRBV3-2	TRBD2	TRBJ2-7	CASSQGTSGAYEQYF	TGTGCCAGCAGCCAAGGGACTAGCGGGGCCTACGAGCAGTACTTC
.	TRBV5-8	TRBD1	TRBJ1-4	CASSLGQGAVVGEKLFF	TGTGCCAGCAGCCTCGGACAGGGGGCGGTTGTCGGTGAAAAACTGTTTTTT
.	TRBV27	.	TRBJ2-7	CASRRSTGQVYEQYF	TGTGCCAGCAGGCGATCAACGGGACAAGTTTACGAGCAGTACTTC
once	TRBV24-1	TRBD2	TRBJ2-3	CATSDFLGLAGTDTQYF	TGTGCCACCAGTGATTTCCTTGGACTAGCGGGCACAGATACGCAGTATTTT
.	TRBV6-1	.	TRBJ2-1	CASSFTSLGYNEQFF	TGTGCCAGCAGTTTCACTAGCCTTGGGTACAATGAGCAGTTCTTC
.	TRBV6-6	.	TRBJ1-2	CATSWRGGGYTF	TGTGCCACCAGCTGGCGCGGGGGTGGCTACACCTTC
.	TRBV2	TRBD1	TRBJ1-1	CASSADRGRTEAFF	TGTGCCAGCAGCGCGGACAGGGGGCGAACTGAAGCTTTCTTT
.	TRBV27	TRBD1	TRBJ2-3	CASSLAARGPGTDTQYF	TGTGCCAGCAGTTTAGCGGCGAGGGGGCCAGGCACAGATACGCAGTATTTT
.	TRBV13	.	TRBJ2-7	CASSSHGQGYEQYF	TGTGCCAGCAGCTCCCACGGGCAGGGCTACGAGCAGTACTTC
.	TRBV7-8	.	TRBJ1-1	CASSSNRLVTPGDTEAFF	TGTGCCAGCAGCTCCAACCGGTTGGTAACGCCTGGTGACACTGAAGCTTTCTTT
.	TRBV30	TRBD2	TRBJ2-5	CAWSPTSGGAGRWETQYF	TGTGCCTGGAGTCCGACTAGCGGGGGGGCAGGTCGTTGGGAGACCCAGTACTTC
once	TRBV19	TRBD1	TRBJ1-1	CASSIGQGVYTEAFF	TGTGCCAGTAGTATAGGACAGGGAGTTTACACTGAAGCTTTCTTT
.	TRBV5-1	TRBD1	TRBJ1-3	CASSLGQGNTIYF	TGCGCCAGCAGCTTGGGACAGGGGAACACCATATATTTT
.	TRBV25-1	.	TRBJ1-2	CASSGVNQAGYTF	TGTGCCAGCAGTGGAGTGAACCAGGCGGGCTACACCTTC
few	TRBV7-2	TRBD1	TRBJ1-1	CASRPMTGTLYTEAFF	TGTGCCAGCAGACCCATGACAGGGACATTATACACTGAAGCTTTCTTT
.	TRBV4-2	TRBD1	TRBJ2-2	CASTLTGENTGELFF	TGTGCCAGCACCCTGACAGGGGAGAACACCGGGGAGCTGTTTTTT
.	TRBV4-1	.	TRBJ1-4	CASSQVGQGYEKLFF	TGCGCCAGCAGCCAAGTTGGCCAGGGTTACGAAAAACTGTTTTTT
.	TRBV10-3	TRBD1	TRBJ1-2	CAITLDRGRSPPDYGYTF	TGTGCCATCACCTTAGACAGGGGGCGCTCCCCGCCTGACTATGGCTACACCTTC
once	TRBV30	.	TRBJ1-5	CAWSIGVSNQPQHF	TGTGCCTGGAGTATTGGAGTTAGCAATCAGCCCCAGCATTTT
.	TRBV11-3	.	TRBJ2-7	CASSFGGGGSYEQYF	TGTGCCAGCAGCTTTGGAGGGGGCGGGTCCTACGAGCAGTACTTC
.	TRBV4-3	TRBD1	TRBJ1-1	CASSHLQGGLAEAFF	TGCGCCAGCAGCCACCTACAGGGGGGTTTGGCTGAAGCTTTCTTT
once	TRBV9	.	TRBJ2-2	CASSVLTRGHGELFF	TGTGCCAGCAGCGTCTTGACTAGGGGGCACGGGGAGCTGTTTTTT
.	TRBV4-3	.	TRBJ1-1	CASSHTSGGEAFF	TGCGCCAGCAGCCATACATCTGGGGGCGAAGCTTTCTTT
.	TRBV12-5	TRBD1	TRBJ2-7	CASGHRDRGYEQYF	TGTGCTAGTGGACACCGGGACAGGGGGTACGAGCAGTACTTC
once	TRBV18	.	TRBJ1-1	CASSPRRGGGTEAFF	TGTGCCAGCTCACCCCGGCGGGGTGGTGGGACTGAAGCTTTCTTT
.	TRBV6-5	.	TRBJ1-1	CASRRGTVEAFF	TGTGCCAGCAGGCGGGGGACGGTTGAAGCTTTCTTT
once	TRBV10-1	.	TRBJ2-7	CASSPGLSGISEQYF	TGCGCCAGCAGCCCGGGACTTTCAGGAATCTCCGAGCAGTACTTC
.	TRBV30	.	TRBJ2-5	CAWSRVATQETQYF	TGTGCCTGGAGTCGCGTCGCGACACAAGAGACCCAGTACTTC
.	TRBV5-1	.	TRBJ1-3	CASSMGRSSGNTIYF	TGCGCCAGCAGCATGGGACGGAGCTCTGGAAACACCATATATTTT
.	TRBV19	.	TRBJ1-5	CASIGYKSGNQPQHF	TGTGCCAGTATTGGTTACAAATCAGGCAATCAGCCCCAGCATTTT
.	TRBV5-1	.	TRBJ2-7	CASSLAAGDHEQYF	TGCGCCAGCAGCTTGGCCGCAGGGGACCACGAGCAGTACTTC
once	TRBV9	TRBD1	TRBJ1-1	CASSVHRQGSRAFF	TGTGCCAGCAGCGTCCACCGACAGGGGTCAAGAGCTTTCTTT
.	TRBV5-1	.	TRBJ1-1	CASSLAQGAAFF	TGCGCCAGCAGCTTGGCGCAGGGTGCAGCTTTCTTT
few	TRBV15	TRBD1	TRBJ2-1	CATSEGQGFNEQFF	TGTGCCACCAGCGAGGGACAGGGCTTCAATGAGCAGTTCTTC
.	TRBV6-5	.	TRBJ1-1	CASSYQGRSNEAFF	TGTGCCAGCAGTTATCAGGGTCGGAGTAATGAAGCTTTCTTT
.	TRBV6-5	.	TRBJ2-1	CASSSLLNEQFF	TGTGCCAGCAGTTCTCTACTCAATGAGCAGTTCTTC
.	TRBV7-6	.	TRBJ1-1	CASSLPTAMNTEAFF	TGTGCCAGCAGCCTACCGACAGCCATGAACACTGAAGCTTTCTTT
.	TRBV6-2/TRBV6-3	TRBD2	TRBJ2-3	CASSYSRLAGGSTDTQYF	TGTGCCAGCAGTTACTCGAGACTAGCGGGGGGTTCCACAGATACGCAGTATTTT
.	TRBV11-2	.	TRBJ2-7	CASSPINRSNRDYEQYF	TGTGCCAGCAGCCCCATAAACCGATCGAACAGGGACTACGAGCAGTACTTC
.	TRBV19	.	TRBJ2-5	CASSSQVQETQYF	TGTGCCAGTAGTAGCCAGGTTCAAGAGACCCAGTACTTC
once	TRBV3-1/TRBV3-2	TRBD1	TRBJ2-7	CASSPHGTGTDEQYF	TGTGCCAGCAGCCCTCATGGGACAGGGACGGACGAGCAGTACTTC
few	TRBV25-1	.	TRBJ1-1	CASSLGEGEAFF	TGTGCCAGCAGTCTAGGGGAGGGTGAAGCTTTCTTT
.	TRBV7-8	.	TRBJ2-5	CASSLMGGQETQYF	TGTGCCAGCAGCTTAATGGGGGGCCAAGAGACCCAGTACTTC
.	TRBV9	.	TRBJ1-2	CASSGGYGYTF	TGTGCCAGCAGCGGCGGGTATGGCTACACCTTC